The 16 T cell receptor beta chains listed next were all sequenced from one sample in a study of blood T cell repertoires in COVID-19. Generated by immunoSEQ multiplex PCR, the TCRdb table keeps only in-frame clones and is missing some. The top ten clones hold roughly 13% of a sample with 200,000 to 250,000 clones, 65% to 85% of them seen once. The sequencing input was peripheral blood. The receptors originated from a human donor in a cohort sampled during active COVID-19.

The chain has TRBV30 and TRBJ1-1; 10 bases agree with TRBD1. Germline assignment: CDR1 GTSNPN and CDR2 SVGIG (reference sequence). This CDR3 contains 15 residues. V lost 3 bases, J lost 3 bases, and 7 bases stayed unmatched. CDR3 sequence reads: CAWRRQGARDTEAFF. In nucleotides, the CDR3 is TGTGCCTGGAGGCGACAGGGGGCGCGGGACACTGAAGCTTTCTTT.

V usage is TRBV2 and J usage is TRBJ2-3, with TRBD1 as a possible D gene (6 bases). This CDR3 is 16 amino acids long. The V end was cut by 7 bases, the J end by 0 bases, with 17 bases between. The germline V gene encodes CDR1 SNHLY and CDR2 FYNNEI. The CDR3 here is CASTLKGTYSTDTQYF. The CDR3 DNA follows: TGTGCCAGCACCCTAAAGGGGACATATAGCACAGATACGCAGTATTTT.

This rearrangement joins TRBV9 to TRBJ1-2; no reliable D call. From germline, CDR1 is SGDLS and CDR2 YYNGEE. V lost 0 bases to trimming and J lost 7 bases, with 13 bases between them. CDR3 size: 14 residues. The CDR3 nucleotides read TGTGCCAGCAGCGTAGATGGCCGGGTGAGTGGCTACACCTTC. Translated: CASSVDGRVSGYTF.

This clone was detected only once. The rearrangement uses TRBV3-1 (or the pseudogene TRBV3-2) and TRBJ2-3; the match to TRBD2 covers 8 bases. The CDR3 has 18 amino acids. The germline V gene has CDR1 LGHDT and CDR2 YNNKEL (reference sequence). Trimming removed 1 base from V and 0 bases from J; junction bases left unmatched: 9. The CDR3 reads CASSQVRASGQSTDTQYF. The CDR3 coding sequence is TGTGCCAGCAGCCAAGTTAGGGCTAGCGGGCAAAGCACAGATACGCAGTATTTT.

The chain employs TRBV7-3 and TRBJ2-5; 9 bases line up with TRBD2. The J segment lost 2 bases and the V segment lost 6 bases, leaving 7 bases of the junction unmatched. This CDR3 has 15 amino acids. The germline CDR1 and CDR2 sequences are SGHTA and FQGTGA. In nucleotides, the CDR3 is TGTGCCAGCAGTGCTAGCGGGGCGACTCAAGAGACCCAGTACTTC. It encodes CASSASGATQETQYF.

The chain joins TRBV19 to TRBJ2-1, with 7 bases aligning to TRBD2. J was trimmed by 4 bases and V by 5 bases; bases with no gene match: 11. This CDR3 spans 16 amino acids. Germline V lookup: CDR1 LNHDA, CDR2 SQIVND (reference sequence). This chain's CDR3 is CASSLTSTTLYNEQFF. The CDR3 DNA reads as TGTGCCAGTAGTTTGACTAGCACCACCCTTTACAATGAGCAGTTCTTC.

This sequence joins TRBV27 and TRBJ2-5; D gene unclear. From germline, CDR1 is MNHEY and CDR2 SMNVEV (reference sequence). The CDR3 contains 13 residues. V lost 2 bases, J lost 1 base, and 5 bases lay in between. In DNA form, the CDR3 reads TGTGCCAGCAGTTTACACGGCCAAGAGACCCAGTACTTC. Encoded protein: CASSLHGQETQYF.

This clone was counted only a few times. The V and J genes are TRBV27 and TRBJ1-3; D is undetermined. The CDR3 length is 15 residues. Germline V gene lookup returns CDR1 MNHEY and CDR2 SMNVEV (reference sequence). Between the trimmed V and J ends, which lost 6 bases and 0 bases, there was a span of 12 bases. CDR3 sequence (DNA): TGTGCCAGCAGGTCCACACCCTTCTCTGGAAACACCATATATTTT. This codes for CASRSTPFSGNTIYF.

V and J are TRBV2 and TRBJ2-3, with D perhaps matching TRBD1 (5 bases). The ends were cut back, 4 bases at V and 0 bases at J, with 11 bases in the middle. Germline lookup yields CDR1 SNHLY and CDR2 FYNNEI. The CDR3 contains 15 residues. The CDR3 region has the DNA TGTGCCAGCAGTGTGGACAAATCTAGCACAGATACGCAGTATTTT. Its protein product is CASSVDKSSTDTQYF.

V and J are TRBV3-1 (or the pseudogene TRBV3-2) and TRBJ2-7, with 8 bases matching TRBD1. The germline V gene has CDR1 LGHDT and CDR2 YNNKEL (reference sequence). The CDR3 runs to 17 residues. The V gene end was trimmed by 1 base and the J gene end by 5 bases; junction bases not matched to a gene: 13. CDR3 in amino acids: CASSQGGGQGVRNEQYF. In DNA, the CDR3 is TGTGCCAGCAGCCAAGGGGGCGGACAGGGAGTAAGGAACGAGCAGTACTTC.

The chain employs TRBV10-3 and TRBJ2-2; 7 bases match TRBD1. In germline, CDR1 is ENHRY, CDR2 SYGVKD. Germline trimming cut 10 bases from V and 1 base from J; bases unmatched to any gene: 18. The CDR3 extends over 18 amino acids. CDR3 sequence: CATTRQTGEMGNTGELFF. The CDR3 bases are TGTGCCACCACGAGGCAAACAGGGGAAATGGGGAACACCGGGGAGCTGTTTTTT.

The rearrangement joins TRBV7-2 to TRBJ1-6, with a weak D call TRBD1 (5 bases). The CDR3 totals 16 residues. Germline V lookup: CDR1 SGHTA, CDR2 FQGNSA. Trimming took 7 bases from V and 8 from J, leaving 21 bases between them. CDR3 DNA: TGTGCCAGCAACATACGGGGGGGGAGAATCGATTCACCCCTCCACTTT. Amino acids: CASNIRGGRIDSPLHF.

The chain is built from TRBV25-1 and TRBJ1-2; a possible D gene is TRBD1 (5 bases). Germline CDR1 and CDR2: MGHDK and SYGVNS. Trimming removed 3 bases at V and 7 bases at J, with 15 bases between. The CDR3 has 14 residues. CDR3 sequence reads: CASSDTGKSSGYTF. The CDR3 nucleotides read TGTGCCAGCAGTGACACAGGCAAGAGTAGTGGCTACACCTTC.

This clone was seen a handful of times. The chain couples TRBV5-1 to TRBJ1-5; 10 bases align to TRBD1. The CDR3 extends over 14 amino acids. The V segment lost 4 bases and the J segment 6 bases; nucleotides outside the gene matches: 4. Germline values: CDR1 SGHRS, CDR2 YFSETQ. CDR3 DNA sequence: TGCGCCAGCAGCATCGGGACAGGGGTTCAGCCCCAGCATTTT. Its translation: CASSIGTGVQPQHF.

The chain employs TRBV5-6 and TRBJ1-5; tentatively, D is TRBD1 (5 bases). Germline V gene lookup returns CDR1 SGHDT and CDR2 YYEEEE. The CDR3 extends over 14 amino acids. Trimming removed 4 bases from V and 5 bases from J, with 13 bases in between. As DNA, the CDR3 is TGTGCCAGCAGCCAAAACGCGGGGGATCAGCCCCAGCATTTT. Amino acid sequence: CASSQNAGDQPQHF.

The genes are TRBV2 and TRBJ2-5, with 15 bases aligning to TRBD2. Germline CDR1 reads SNHLY; CDR2 reads FYNNEI. This CDR3 is 16 amino acids long. Germline trimming cut 7 bases from V and 5 bases from J; bases unmatched to any gene: 8. Here the CDR3 reads CASNPGTSGRRETQYF. CDR3 DNA sequence: TGTGCCAGCAATCCAGGGACTAGCGGGAGGAGGGAGACCCAGTACTTC.